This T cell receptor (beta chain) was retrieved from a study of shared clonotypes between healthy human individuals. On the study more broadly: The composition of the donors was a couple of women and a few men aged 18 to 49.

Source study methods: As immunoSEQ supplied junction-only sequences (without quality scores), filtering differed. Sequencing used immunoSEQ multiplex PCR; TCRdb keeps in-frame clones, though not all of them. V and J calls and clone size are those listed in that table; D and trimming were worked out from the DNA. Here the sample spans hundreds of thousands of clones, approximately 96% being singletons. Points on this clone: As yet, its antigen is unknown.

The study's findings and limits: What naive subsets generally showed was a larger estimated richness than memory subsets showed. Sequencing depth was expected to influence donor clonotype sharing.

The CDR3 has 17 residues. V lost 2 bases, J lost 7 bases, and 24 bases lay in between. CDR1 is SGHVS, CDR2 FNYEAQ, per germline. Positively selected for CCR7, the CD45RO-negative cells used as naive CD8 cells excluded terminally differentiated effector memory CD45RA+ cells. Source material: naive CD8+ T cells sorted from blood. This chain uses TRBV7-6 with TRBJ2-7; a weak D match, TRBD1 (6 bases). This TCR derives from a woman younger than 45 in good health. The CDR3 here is CASSLSLGADFSREQYF. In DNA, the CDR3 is TGTGCCAGCAGCTTATCTCTGGGGGCCGACTTTTCTAGAGAGCAGTACTTC.